Below, 24 T cell receptor beta chains from the same sample are listed, as sequenced in a study of identical twins. TCRdb redid the calling of the 5' RACE reads with MiXCR, one entry per CDR3 protein. This sample has around 670,000 distinct CDR3 sequences, with 5.5% to 7.5% found just once. The sample taken for sequencing was naive T cells sorted from blood. The receptors originated from a man aged 18 to 29 in good health.

This clonotype came up many times. CDR3 DNA sequence: TGTGCCATCAGTGAGGTCAGGGGCCTGTACGATGAGCAGTTCTTC. As protein: CAISEVRGLYDEQFF. The chain combines TRBV10-3 with TRBJ2-1; D is perhaps TRBD1 (6 bases). The CDR3 has 15 amino acids. CDR1 is ENHRY and CDR2 is SYGVKD in the germline V gene. Trimming left V 2 bases short and J 8 bases short, with 16 bases between.

This clonotype came up a few times. This chain links TRBV24-1 with TRBJ2-1; 12 nucleotides align to TRBD2. The CDR3 has 16 residues. Germline trimming cut 3 bases from V and 8 bases from J; bases unmatched to any gene: 7. In germline, CDR1 is KGHDR, CDR2 SFDVKD. The CDR3 is CATSDLAGGPSDEQFF. CDR3 nucleotide sequence: TGTGCCACCAGTGATCTAGCGGGAGGGCCTTCGGATGAGCAGTTCTTC.

The chain carries TRBV24-1 and TRBJ2-1; possibly TRBD1 for D (6 bases). The V gene lost 3 bases and the J gene lost 0 bases, with 11 bases spanning the gap. Germline loops: CDR1 KGHDR, CDR2 SFDVKD. The CDR3 has 16 amino acids. The chain's CDR3 is CATSDPQTGSYNEQFF. The DNA of the CDR3 is TGTGCCACCAGTGATCCCCAGACAGGCTCCTACAATGAGCAGTTCTTC.

This clonotype was counted at least ten times. The rearrangement links TRBV5-1 to TRBJ2-5, with 7 positions matching TRBD1. CDR3 length: 14 amino acids. V dropped 4 bases and J dropped 5; count of bases not matched to a gene: 8. Germline CDR1 SGHRS, CDR2 YFSETQ. The CDR3 nucleotides read TGCGCCAGCAGCGGTGGGACAGTCGGGGAGACCCAGTACTTC. Protein sequence: CASSGGTVGETQYF. Full variable domain (outside the CDR3, taken from reference TRBV5-1 and TRBJ2-5): KAGVTQTPRYLIKTRGQQVTLSCSPISGHRSVSWYQQTPGQGLQFLFEYFSETQRNKGNFPGRFSGRQFSNSRSEMNVSTLELGDSALYLCASSGGTVGETQYFGPGTRLLVL.

The chain recombines TRBV7-3 with TRBJ2-5; the D is unclear. The CDR3 is 13 residues long. Germline V gene lookup returns CDR1 SGHTA and CDR2 FQGTGA. V lost 3 bases, J lost 2 bases, and 7 bases lay in between. The CDR3 protein is CASSFKRQETQYF. The DNA of the CDR3 is TGTGCCAGCAGCTTCAAAAGGCAAGAGACCCAGTACTTC.

This clonotype was picked up many times. The rearrangement links TRBV10-3 to TRBJ1-1; TRBD1 matches at 7 bases. There are 14 residues in the CDR3. Germline trimming cut 6 bases from V and 1 base from J; bases unmatched to any gene: 5. Looked up from germline, CDR1 is ENHRY and CDR2 is SYGVKD. The CDR3 protein is CAIRTDRANTEAFF. Written as DNA, the CDR3 is TGTGCCATCAGGACAGACAGGGCGAACACTGAAGCTTTCTTT.

The sample holds many counts of this clonotype. V and J are TRBV6-2 or TRBV6-3 and TRBJ2-1; TRBD2 matches 11 bases. Trimming removed 4 bases from V and 15 bases from J; junction bases left unmatched: 11. CDR3 size: 14 residues. The germline V gene has CDR1 MNHEY and CDR2 SVGEGT. The DNA for the CDR3 is TGTGCCAGCAGTTTCCTACTAGCGGGAGCACCGGCGTTCTTC. Its translation: CASSFLLAGAPAFF.

This clonotype was recorded at least ten times. This rearrangement joins TRBV29-1 to TRBJ2-3, with D unclear. Per germline, CDR1 SQVTM and CDR2 ANQGSEA. Trimming left V 3 bases short and J 2 bases short, with 15 bases between. CDR3 length equals 15 residues. DNA for the CDR3: TGCAGCGTTGAGATACCTAGGTCCCACACAGATACGCAGTATTTT. Translated, it gives CSVEIPRSHTDTQYF.

This clonotype occurred many times. The rearrangement joins TRBV27 to TRBJ1-5; D possibly corresponds to TRBD1 (5 bases). The CDR3 loop spans 12 amino acids. Germline assignment: CDR1 MNHEY and CDR2 SMNVEV (reference sequence). The ends were cut back, 10 bases at V and 5 bases at J, with 12 bases in the middle. CDR3 protein: CATKRGDQPQHF. CDR3 nucleotide sequence: TGTGCCACCAAACGGGGGGATCAGCCCCAGCATTTT.

The rearrangement joins TRBV30 to TRBJ1-1; D gene unclear. V lost 0 bases, J lost 3 bases, and 5 bases lay in between. The CDR3 spans 12 residues. Per germline, CDR1 GTSNPN and CDR2 SVGIG (reference sequence). DNA for the CDR3: TGTGCCTGGAGTGTACGATACACTGAAGCTTTCTTT. Protein sequence: CAWSVRYTEAFF.

The table lists this clonotype with many counts. V is TRBV29-1 and J is TRBJ2-1, with 8 bases matching TRBD2. Trimming at V came to 6 bases and at J to 8 bases, leaving 15 bases not matched to a gene. The germline V gene has CDR1 SQVTM and CDR2 ANQGSEA. CDR3 length: 15 residues. CDR3 nucleotides: TGCAGCGTCCTAGATTCAGCGGGAGTTGGGGATGAGCAGTTCTTC. Translating gives CSVLDSAGVGDEQFF.

This clonotype was detected many times. The V gene is TRBV10-3, the J gene TRBJ2-5; unclear D gene. The CDR3 runs to 11 residues. From germline, CDR1 is ENHRY and CDR2 SYGVKD. The V end was cut by 10 bases, the J end by 2 bases, with 8 bases between. This CDR3 is CATRGQETQYF. In DNA, the CDR3 is TGTGCCACCCGTGGGCAAGAGACCCAGTACTTC.

This clonotype has just a few counts. The chain carries TRBV6-2 or TRBV6-3 and TRBJ2-2; 8 bases are a match to TRBD1. In germline, CDR1 is MNHEY, CDR2 SVGEGT. V dropped 7 bases and J dropped 4; count of bases not matched to a gene: 8. CDR3 length: 15 amino acids. In DNA form, the CDR3 reads TGTGCCAGCACCCTACGAACAGGGGGCACCGGGGAGCTGTTTTTT. This codes for CASTLRTGGTGELFF.

This clonotype was counted a few times. This chain connects TRBV20-1 to TRBJ2-5; TRBD2 matches 8 bases. The CDR3 is 14 amino acids. J lost 5 bases, V lost 8 bases, and 13 bases had no gene match. The germline V gene has CDR1 DFQATT and CDR2 SNEGSKA (reference sequence). The CDR3 spells CSTFAAGATETQYF. The CDR3 region has the DNA TGCAGTACCTTCGCAGCGGGGGCCACCGAGACCCAGTACTTC.

The chain recombines TRBV10-3 with TRBJ2-3; TRBD2 agrees at 12 bases. V shed 7 bases, J shed 5 bases, and the junction held 10 bases outside the gene matches. The CDR3 extends over 16 amino acids. Germline CDR1 and CDR2: ENHRY and SYGVKD. DNA for the CDR3: TGTGCCATCACTCCCAAACTAGCGGGAGGAGAAGATACGCAGTATTTT. It translates to CAITPKLAGGEDTQYF.

This clonotype has ten or more counts. The rearrangement uses TRBV10-3 and TRBJ1-1, with TRBD1 matching 9 bases. The ends lost 7 bases at V and 4 bases at J; junction bases unmatched: 7. The CDR3 has 14 amino acids. Germline V CDR1 and CDR2: ENHRY, SYGVKD. As DNA, the CDR3 is TGTGCCATCACCCCGACAGGGGGTATCACTGAAGCTTTCTTT. Translation: CAITPTGGITEAFF.

This clonotype has a count of ten or more. This chain joins TRBV29-1 and TRBJ2-7; a possible D gene is TRBD1 (6 bases). The CDR3 has 14 amino acids. Germline V CDR1 and CDR2: SQVTM, ANQGSEA. Trimming pared 2 bases from V and 3 bases from J, leaving 14 bases between. DNA of the CDR3: TGCAGCGTTGAACTCAGGGGCCATAACTACGAGCAGTACTTC. Translated, it gives CSVELRGHNYEQYF.

This clonotype was seen many times. The chain has TRBV29-1 and TRBJ2-7; 7 nucleotides line up with TRBD1. V trimming: 3 bases; J trimming: 0 bases; junction bases outside the gene matches: 5. CDR3 length: 14 amino acids. Germline loops: CDR1 SQVTM, CDR2 ANQGSEA. CDR3 nucleotides: TGCAGCGTTGACCTGACAGGGAGCTCCTACGAGCAGTACTTC. It codes for CSVDLTGSSYEQYF.

This clonotype was counted at least ten times. The chain couples TRBV10-3 to TRBJ2-1; D remains unclear. This CDR3 is built from 11 residues. The V gene lost 4 bases and the J gene lost 5 bases, with 3 bases spanning the gap. Germline V gene lookup returns CDR1 ENHRY and CDR2 SYGVKD. The CDR3 region is CAISVNNEQFF. The CDR3 coding sequence is TGTGCCATCAGTGTAAACAATGAGCAGTTCTTC.

This clonotype was seen repeatedly, ten times or more. The chain links TRBV4-3 to TRBJ1-4; no reliable D call. V lost 5 bases and J 5 bases, leaving 18 bases between the germline ends. This CDR3 contains 16 residues. Germline assignment: CDR1 LGHNA and CDR2 YSLEER. This CDR3 is CASSFKGSSKNEKLFF. The DNA for the CDR3 is TGCGCCAGCAGCTTTAAGGGTAGCAGCAAGAATGAAAAACTGTTTTTT.

This chain uses TRBV6-5 with TRBJ1-1, with TRBD1 identical over 7 bases. Unmatched junction bases numbered 4, after V lost 0 bases and J lost 0 bases. The length of the CDR3 is 16 residues. Germline CDR1 and CDR2: MNHEY and SVGAGI. The CDR3, as DNA: TGTGCCAGCAGTTACTCGTTTGGGACAGTGAACACTGAAGCTTTCTTT. This encodes CASSYSFGTVNTEAFF.

The rearrangement joins TRBV7-9 to TRBJ2-2; D is uncertain. The CDR3 runs to 14 residues. Trimming cost V 1 base and J 6 bases, with 9 bases left between them. The germline CDR1 and CDR2 sequences are SEHNR and FQNEAQ (reference sequence). CDR3: CASSLVSGPGELFF. Here the CDR3 DNA reads TGTGCCAGCAGCTTAGTGTCGGGTCCCGGGGAGCTGTTTTTT.

In its sample, this clonotype was seen a few times. J is TRBJ1-1 and V is TRBV12-3 or TRBV12-4; D is perhaps TRBD1 (6 bases). The CDR3 spans 15 residues. Deletions cut 6 bases from V and 2 bases from J, with 16 bases between. The CDR3 DNA reads as TGTGCCAGCAGCCCCCGGCAGGGGTTAAACACTGAAGCTTTCTTT. This encodes CASSPRQGLNTEAFF.

The CDR3 protein is CASRFPAGGRNEQFF. The CDR3 bases are TGTGCCAGCAGGTTTCCGGCGGGAGGGCGCAATGAGCAGTTCTTC. This chain links TRBV6-1 with TRBJ2-1; 9 nucleotides align to TRBD2. The CDR3 runs 15 residues. Germline V lookup: CDR1 MNHNS, CDR2 SASEGT. Unmatched junction bases numbered 9, after V lost 6 bases and J lost 6 bases.